This record concerns one TCR beta chain sequence. Its antigen is undetermined. Naive CD45RA+ and memory CD45RA-negative subsets were split from CD4+ cells. The germline gives CDR1 SNHLY, CDR2 FYNNEI. V shed 3 bases, J shed 8 bases, and the junction held 4 bases outside the gene matches. The CDR3 is 13 amino acids. This entry belongs to a study of shared clonotypes between healthy human individuals. Study-wide points: Blood was the only sampled material, and tissue repertoires likely differ. Several donors shared approximately 5% of their naive CD4 clonotypes.

The repertoire was sequenced with immunoSEQ multiplex PCR; TCRdb's copy has only in-frame clones and lacks some. The data show about 2.4 million clones, with approximately 92% seen just once and over 0.12% held by the top ten. The TCR sequence derives from a man younger than 35 in good health. Sequencing input: naive CD4+ T cells sorted from blood. Subset defined: CD45RA+ positively selected. The chain uses TRBV2 and TRBJ2-1; 7 bases agree with TRBD1. The CDR3 DNA follows: TGTGCCAGCAGTGACAACAGGGGCGATGAGCAGTTCTTC. Protein sequence: CASSDNRGDEQFF.